This T cell receptor beta chain appears in the sequencing data of a study of shared clonotypes between healthy human individuals. This clone was found once. Trimming stripped 0 bases from V and 3 bases from J, with 12 bases between. The CDR3 sequence is 15 residues long. Germline-derived CDR1 and CDR2 are ENHRY and SYGVKD. Assay used: immunoSEQ multiplex PCR; TCRdb lists only in-frame clones, some missing. This sample has approximately 110,000 clones; about 70% occur once, and the top ten carry about 24%. The sequenced material came from memory CD8+ T cells sorted from blood. Subset of the sample: CD45RO+ cells pooled with CCR7-negative TemRA cells. This chain connects TRBV10-3 to TRBJ2-7; D may be TRBD2 (5 bases). This clonotype was sampled from a woman in her twenties or thirties in good health. CDR3 coding DNA: TGTGCCATCAGTGAGTCCGACGGGAACTACTACGAGCAGTACTTC. Amino acids: CAISESDGNYYEQYF.